This paragraph covers one T cell receptor beta chain sequence. The germline V gene encodes CDR1 MDHEN and CDR2 SYDVKM. Trimming pared 6 bases from V and 4 bases from J, leaving 18 bases between. The length of the CDR3 is 15 residues. With 60 Vbeta and 13 Jbeta primers, the PCR was carried out. Data came from immunoSEQ multiplex PCR; TCRdb stores just in-frame clones and leaves some out. The repertoire holds 150,000 to 200,000 clones, with 80% to 90% as singletons. This record belongs to a study of cytomegalovirus exposure and HLA in healthy donors. This chain joins TRBV28 and TRBJ1-2; TRBD1 might be the D (6 bases). The source is a young man in good health and CMV-seropositive. The sample comprised PBMCs. CDR3 nucleotide sequence: TGTGCCAGCAGAGGGGGGGGAAAGGCCCTCTATGGCTACACCTTC. Amino acids: CASRGGGKALYGYTF.